This is a list of T cell receptor beta chains from one sample in a study of vaccination and CD4 T cells after COVID-19. Their antigen targets remain unknown. TCRdb re-called the PCR reads with MiXCR, one entry per CDR3 protein. The sample includes some 11,000 distinct CDR3 sequences, roughly 57% of them seen just once. Sequencing was performed on CD4+ T cells from blood, cultured in vitro. The receptors originated from a human donor who had recovered from COVID-19. The CDR3 runs from the conserved cysteine through the conserved F or W. D genes are given only for firm matches. A clone size is listed for some rows: how often the clone was seen (once, few, many), or a class if it is expanded.

length: 16
V: TRBV20-1
size: -
J: TRBJ1-4
D: -
DNA: TGCAGTGCTAGAGATTGGGGGGGGCAATTGGGTGAAAAACTGTTTTTT
CDR3: CSARDWGGQLGEKLFF

length: 16
V: TRBV10-3
size: -
J: TRBJ1-1
D: TRBD1
DNA: TGTGCCATCAGCCCCACAGGGGGTCTACTGAACACTGAAGCTTTCTTT
CDR3: CAISPTGGLLNTEAFF

length: 13
V: TRBV29-1
size: -
J: TRBJ2-7
D: -
DNA: TGCAGCGTTTTGGCAGACGAGTACTACGAGCAGTACTTC
CDR3: CSVLADEYYEQYF

length: 15
V: TRBV10-3
size: -
J: TRBJ2-6
D: -
DNA: TGTGCCATCAGTGAGTCTCAGGCTGGGGCCAACGTCCTGACTTTC
CDR3: CAISESQAGANVLTF

length: 17
V: TRBV7-6
size: -
J: TRBJ2-5
D: TRBD2
DNA: TGTGCCAGCAGCTCATTCCCGGGGACTAGCGGAAAAGAGACCCAGTACTTC
CDR3: CASSSFPGTSGKETQYF

length: 15
V: TRBV20-1
size: few
J: TRBJ1-2
D: -
DNA: TGCAGTGCCCTTCACGACCCTGACATCGTCTATGGCTACACCTTC
CDR3: CSALHDPDIVYGYTF

length: 14
V: TRBV6-1
size: -
J: TRBJ2-7
D: TRBD1
DNA: TGTGCCAGCAGTCAAGGGACAGTTTCCTACGAGCAGTACTTC
CDR3: CASSQGTVSYEQYF

length: 14
V: TRBV7-6
size: -
J: TRBJ2-7
D: -
DNA: TGTGCCAGCAGCTACGGCCAGGGTCTCATTGAGCAGTACTTC
CDR3: CASSYGQGLIEQYF

length: 16
V: TRBV2
size: -
J: TRBJ2-1
D: TRBD2
DNA: TGTGCCAGCAGTGATTCCGGCGGGAGTAGAGACAATGAGCAGTTCTTC
CDR3: CASSDSGGSRDNEQFF

length: 15
V: TRBV20-1
size: few
J: TRBJ1-2
D: TRBD1
DNA: TGCAGTGCTAGAGATCCGGTGAAGGGGGCGGATGGCTACACCTTC
CDR3: CSARDPVKGADGYTF

length: 14
V: TRBV20-1
size: -
J: TRBJ2-3
D: -
DNA: TGCAGTGCTAGAGATATGTTGCGCACAGATACGCAGTATTTT
CDR3: CSARDMLRTDTQYF

length: 13
V: TRBV9
size: -
J: TRBJ1-5
D: -
DNA: TGTGCCAGCAGTAGGGGGGACAATCAGCCCCAGCATTTT
CDR3: CASSRGDNQPQHF

length: 14
V: TRBV10-3
size: -
J: TRBJ2-5
D: TRBD1
DNA: TGTGCCATCAGTGAGTCAGGACAGGGAGAGACCCAGTACTTC
CDR3: CAISESGQGETQYF

length: 16
V: TRBV7-8
size: -
J: TRBJ1-1
D: -
DNA: TGTGCCAGCAGCCCGCCCCTCAGGGCGAAGAACACTGAAGCTTTCTTT
CDR3: CASSPPLRAKNTEAFF

length: 12
V: TRBV10-3
size: medium-sized
J: TRBJ1-3
D: TRBD1
DNA: TGTGCCATCAGTGGACAGGGCTACACCATATATTTT
CDR3: CAISGQGYTIYF

length: 13
V: TRBV6-1
size: large
J: TRBJ2-5
D: TRBD1
DNA: TGTGCCAGCTGGTGGACAGGGGAAGAGACCCAGTACTTC
CDR3: CASWWTGEETQYF

length: 13
V: TRBV7-2
size: -
J: TRBJ1-1
D: -
DNA: TGTGCCAGCAGCTTAATAGGGCGCACTGAAGCTTTCTTT
CDR3: CASSLIGRTEAFF

length: 15
V: TRBV28
size: -
J: TRBJ1-1
D: -
DNA: TGTGCCAGCAGTTTGAGGGAAACCGGCTGGCCTGAAGCTTTCTTT
CDR3: CASSLRETGWPEAFF

length: 14
V: TRBV10-2
size: -
J: TRBJ1-4
D: TRBD1
DNA: TGCGCCAGCACTTGGGACAGCGCTAATGAAAAACTGTTTTTT
CDR3: CASTWDSANEKLFF

length: 15
V: TRBV19
size: few
J: TRBJ1-5
D: TRBD1
DNA: TGTGCCAGTAGTATGACAGGGGGCAGCAATCAGCCCCAGCATTTT
CDR3: CASSMTGGSNQPQHF

length: 15
V: TRBV15
size: -
J: TRBJ1-6
D: -
DNA: TGTGCCACCAGCAGAGACTGGTTCAAGAATTCACCCCTCCACTTT
CDR3: CATSRDWFKNSPLHF

length: 14
V: TRBV7-9
size: few
J: TRBJ2-5
D: -
DNA: TGTGCCAGCAGCGCATACAGAGCCCAAGAGACCCAGTACTTC
CDR3: CASSAYRAQETQYF

length: 16
V: TRBV6-1
size: -
J: TRBJ2-5
D: -
DNA: TGTGCCAGCAGTGAACTAGCTGCGGGGAGATGGGAGACCCAGTACTTC
CDR3: CASSELAAGRWETQYF

length: 16
V: TRBV4-1
size: few
J: TRBJ1-5
D: TRBD1
DNA: TGCGCCAGCAGCCAAGGACAGGGTAGGCGCAATCAGCCCCAGCATTTT
CDR3: CASSQGQGRRNQPQHF

length: 14
V: TRBV5-4
size: few
J: TRBJ2-2
D: TRBD1
DNA: TGTGCCAGCAGCTTCAGGGGGCGGACCGGGGAGCTGTTTTTT
CDR3: CASSFRGRTGELFF

length: 16
V: TRBV5-1
size: -
J: TRBJ2-3
D: -
DNA: TGCGCCAGCAGCTTGGTTTCCAGGCAAAGCACAGATACGCAGTATTTT
CDR3: CASSLVSRQSTDTQYF

length: 15
V: TRBV27
size: -
J: TRBJ1-5
D: -
DNA: TGTGCCAGCAGTCCGTGCGACGGCCCCAATCAGCCCCAGCATTTT
CDR3: CASSPCDGPNQPQHF

length: 16
V: TRBV28
size: few
J: TRBJ2-5
D: -
DNA: TGTGCCAGCAGAGGCCATTCAGGGCTCGGGCAAGAGACCCAGTACTTC
CDR3: CASRGHSGLGQETQYF

length: 14
V: TRBV6-5
size: -
J: TRBJ2-3
D: -
DNA: TGTGCCAGCAGTTACGACTTAAGGGGAGATACGCAGTATTTT
CDR3: CASSYDLRGDTQYF

length: 13
V: TRBV2
size: -
J: TRBJ2-5
D: -
DNA: TGTGCCAGCAGACCAGGGGTCCAAGAGACCCAGTACTTC
CDR3: CASRPGVQETQYF

length: 17
V: TRBV20-1
size: -
J: TRBJ2-1
D: -
DNA: TGCAGTGCTAGTCCCTCTTTACGGGTGTGGGAAGTCAATGAGCAGTTCTTC
CDR3: CSASPSLRVWEVNEQFF

length: 14
V: TRBV7-2
size: -
J: TRBJ1-5
D: -
DNA: TGTGCCAGCAGCCACCGGGCCCCCAATCAGCCCCAGCATTTT
CDR3: CASSHRAPNQPQHF

length: 15
V: TRBV2
size: -
J: TRBJ2-7
D: TRBD2
DNA: TGTGCCAGCATGTGGGGGACTAGCGGGAGCGGGGAGCAGTACTTC
CDR3: CASMWGTSGSGEQYF

length: 13
V: TRBV10-3
size: few
J: TRBJ1-1
D: -
DNA: TGTGCCATCGGACTGTCCATGAACACTGAAGCTTTCTTT
CDR3: CAIGLSMNTEAFF

length: 15
V: TRBV20-1
size: medium-sized
J: TRBJ2-3
D: -
DNA: TGCAGTGCTAGAGACCAGGGACGGAGGTCAGATACGCAGTATTTT
CDR3: CSARDQGRRSDTQYF

length: 16
V: TRBV15
size: few
J: TRBJ1-5
D: -
DNA: TGTGCCACCAGCAGACCCCTTCAAGAAAGCAATCAGCCCCAGCATTTT
CDR3: CATSRPLQESNQPQHF

length: 15
V: TRBV2
size: -
J: TRBJ1-6
D: -
DNA: TGTGCCAGCAGGGCAAGGGACACCAATCATTCACCCCTCCACTTT
CDR3: CASRARDTNHSPLHF

length: 16
V: TRBV2
size: -
J: TRBJ1-5
D: TRBD1
DNA: TGTGCCAGCAGTGTTATCAGGGGGCGCGGCAATCAGCCCCAGCATTTT
CDR3: CASSVIRGRGNQPQHF

length: 15
V: TRBV10-3
size: -
J: TRBJ1-2
D: -
DNA: TGTGCCATCAGTGAAGGTGGGACAAGTAACTATGGCTACACCTTC
CDR3: CAISEGGTSNYGYTF

length: 15
V: TRBV6-1
size: -
J: TRBJ1-5
D: TRBD1
DNA: TGTGCCAGCAGATGGACAGGGGGCGACACTCAGCCCCAGCATTTT
CDR3: CASRWTGGDTQPQHF

length: 13
V: TRBV10-3
size: -
J: TRBJ2-2
D: -
DNA: TGTGCCATCACCTCCGCCCCCACCGGGGAGCTGTTTTTT
CDR3: CAITSAPTGELFF

length: 18
V: TRBV2
size: -
J: TRBJ1-1
D: -
DNA: TGTGCCACCCCCATGGCACCTCAACCCGGGGGGATGAACACTGAAGCTTTCTTT
CDR3: CATPMAPQPGGMNTEAFF

length: 13
V: TRBV20-1
size: once
J: TRBJ2-5
D: TRBD1
DNA: TGCAGTGCTCATGCAGGGGGCCAAGAGACCCAGTACTTC
CDR3: CSAHAGGQETQYF

length: 13
V: TRBV20-1
size: -
J: TRBJ2-5
D: -
DNA: TGCAGTGCTAGTGGGCAAAACCAAGAGACCCAGTACTTC
CDR3: CSASGQNQETQYF

length: 15
V: TRBV4-1
size: -
J: TRBJ2-5
D: TRBD2
DNA: TGCGCCAGCAGCCAAACTAGCGGGAGGGAAGAGACCCAGTACTTC
CDR3: CASSQTSGREETQYF

length: 14
V: TRBV2
size: -
J: TRBJ2-5
D: TRBD2
DNA: TGTGCCAGCAGACTCGGAGCTAGCGGAGAGACCCAGTACTTC
CDR3: CASRLGASGETQYF

length: 14
V: TRBV6-1
size: -
J: TRBJ2-2
D: TRBD1
DNA: TGTGCCAGCAGATCCACAGGGGAGACCGGGGAGCTGTTTTTT
CDR3: CASRSTGETGELFF

length: 13
V: TRBV24-1
size: -
J: TRBJ1-4
D: -
DNA: TGTGCCACCAGTGATTTGGACAGCGAAAAACTGTTTTTT
CDR3: CATSDLDSEKLFF

length: 14
V: TRBV5-3
size: -
J: TRBJ2-7
D: -
DNA: TGTGCCAGCAGACCCGGGACTTCGGGGTGGGAGCAGTACTTC
CDR3: CASRPGTSGWEQYF

length: 15
V: TRBV7-3
size: few
J: TRBJ2-3
D: -
DNA: TGTGCCAGCAGCTTACTAGGACAGTTCACAGATACGCAGTATTTT
CDR3: CASSLLGQFTDTQYF

length: 15
V: TRBV20-1
size: -
J: TRBJ2-5
D: -
DNA: TGCAGTGCTAGCCCGACAACAGGATTCCAAGAGACCCAGTACTTC
CDR3: CSASPTTGFQETQYF